Given below is one T cell receptor beta chain in context. The sample comes from a study of OX40 agonist ivuxolimab in advanced cancers. Study summary: Participants, approximately 83% male, averaged about 56 years of age, ranging from roughly 23 to 90.

V shed 5 bases and J shed 3 bases, with 17 bases lying between them. The CDR3 is 15 residues long. The germline V gene encodes CDR1 SGHNT and CDR2 YENEEA. Clones were sequenced by immunoSEQ multiplex PCR, and TCRdb holds only the in-frame ones, with some missing. The sample records some 54,000 clones, 70% to 80% being singletons. The sample in question was CD4+ or CD8+ T cells sorted from blood, obtained in a trial of the OX40 agonist ivuxolimab. The TCR comes from an adult with an advanced solid tumor such as melanoma, head and neck, liver or kidney cancer. The V gene is TRBV11-3, the J gene TRBJ2-7; D unclear. CDR3 sequence: CASSPGGTAGYEQYF. The CDR3 nucleotides read TGTGCCAGCAGCCCCGGTGGTACCGCCGGCTACGAGCAGTACTTC.